The 20 T cell receptor beta chains below come from one sample, sequenced in a study of T cell clusters in autoimmune cytopenias. TRB was amplified from around 250 ng of peripheral blood genomic DNA per sample. Multiplex touch-down PCR amplified TRB using TRB-A and TRB-B pools in one tube. TCRdb re-called the multiplex PCR reads; one entry per CDR3 protein, DNA not given. Its clone listing holds a few thousand distinct CDR3 sequences. These same data were also listed under a study on T cell repertoires in aging, cancer and after chemotherapy.

Material: peripheral blood. Source of these receptors: a human donor in good health.

This clonotype is deemed medium-sized by its frequency. The genes are TRBV19 and TRBJ1-1. The germline gives CDR1 LNHDA, CDR2 SQIVND (reference sequence). The CDR3 length is 13 residues. CDR3 loop: CASGGILNTEAFF.

Judged by frequency, this clonotype is medium-sized (0.01 to 0.1%). The CDR3 here is CASSPAGSLNSPLHF. The V call is TRBV18, the J call TRBJ1-6. Germline V gene data show CDR1 as KGHSH and CDR2 as LQKENI. CDR3 length: 15 residues.

This clonotype is medium-sized by frequency. The rearrangement links TRBV19 to TRBJ2-2; the D call of TRBD1 rests on TCRdb alone, since no DNA is present to check it. The CDR3 has 14 residues. The V gene's germline CDR1 is LNHDA and CDR2 SQIVND (reference sequence). The CDR3 protein is CASSRTGGAGELFF.

The chain links TRBV12-3 or TRBV12-4 to TRBJ2-1; the D call of TRBD2 rests on TCRdb alone, since no DNA is present to check it. CDR3 length: 15 residues. The CDR3 loop is CASSQLAGSYNEQFF.

The chain combines TRBV27 with TRBJ1-2; TCRdb returns TRBD1, unconfirmable since there is no DNA. Per the germline V gene, CDR1 is MNHEY and CDR2 is SMNVEV (reference sequence). There are 13 residues in the CDR3. The chain's CDR3 is CASRDSINYGYTF.

According to its frequency, this clonotype is medium-sized. The chain joins TRBV19 to TRBJ2-7. The CDR3 is made up of 14 amino acids. Germline CDR1 LNHDA, CDR2 SQIVND (reference sequence). This chain's CDR3 is CASTNTASPYEQYF.

The chain has TRBV29-1 and TRBJ2-2; there is no DNA to check the TCRdb D call of TRBD2. Germline CDR1 is SQVTM and CDR2 is ANQGSEA. CDR3 length equals 16 residues. The CDR3 here is CSVGGPVGGATGELFF.

V and J are TRBV6-5 and TRBJ1-2; the TCRdb D gene call, TRBD1, has no DNA to confirm it. The germline V gene encodes CDR1 MNHEY and CDR2 SVGAGI. The CDR3 extends over 14 amino acids. CDR3 amino acids: CASSHLEAPRGYTF.

This chain uses TRBV15 with TRBJ2-6; TCRdb indicates TRBD2, and absent DNA this call remains unverified. The length of the CDR3 is 21 residues. Germline CDR1 is LNHNV and CDR2 is YYDKDF (reference sequence). Here the CDR3 reads CATSRTEGGAGGYSGANVLTF.

By frequency, this clonotype registers medium-sized. V usage is TRBV19 and J usage is TRBJ2-1; the D gene TCRdb calls, TRBD2, cannot be checked with no DNA. The CDR3 runs 16 residues. From germline, CDR1 is LNHDA and CDR2 SQIVND (reference sequence). The CDR3 loop is CASSPRLAATYNEQFF.

This chain connects TRBV12-3 or TRBV12-4 to TRBJ2-7; the D call of TRBD2 rests on TCRdb alone, since no DNA is present to check it. This CDR3 is built from 16 residues. The CDR3 region is CASSELAGGSSYEQYF.

The chain uses TRBV18 and TRBJ1-1; no DNA is available, so the TRBD1 call from TCRdb remains unchecked. The CDR3 has 15 amino acids. Germline V CDR1 and CDR2: KGHSH, LQKENI. Here the CDR3 reads CASSQLQGSNTEAFF.

This chain uses TRBV27 with TRBJ1-4; TCRdb lists TRBD1, though no DNA is available to test this call. This CDR3 contains 15 residues. From germline, CDR1 is MNHEY and CDR2 SMNVEV (reference sequence). The CDR3: CASSLRGRPNEKLFF. The full variable domain, in which reference TRBV27 and TRBJ1-4 provide the parts outside the CDR3, is EAQVTQNPRYLITVTGKKLTVTCSQNMNHEYMSWYRQDPGLGLRQIYYSMNVEVTDKGDVPEGYKVSRKEKRNFPLILESPSPNQTSLYFCASSLRGRPNEKLFFGSGTQLSVL.

The rearrangement links TRBV7-2 to TRBJ2-3; without DNA, the TCRdb call of TRBD1 cannot be checked. Germline loops: CDR1 SGHTA, CDR2 FQGNSA. The CDR3 runs 12 residues. Here the CDR3 reads CASSGGSGTQYF.

Considering frequency, this clonotype is medium-sized. V and J are TRBV6-5 and TRBJ1-2. This CDR3 spans 16 amino acids. The germline gives CDR1 MNHEY, CDR2 SVGAGI. The CDR3: CASSYFGRTTNYGYTF.

This chain links TRBV6-2 or TRBV6-3 with TRBJ1-6; TCRdb's assignment of TRBD1 cannot be checked, as there is no DNA. CDR3 length: 12 residues. Germline V gene sequence: CDR1 MNHEY, CDR2 SVGEGT. The CDR3 loop is CASTQGHHPLHF.

The gene calls are TRBV28 and TRBJ2-1. Germline CDR1 MDHEN, CDR2 SYDVKM. This CDR3 has 16 residues. This CDR3 is CASSLRSRQAYNEQFF.

J is TRBJ1-2 and V is TRBV5-1. CDR3 length equals 13 residues. CDR1 is SGHRS, CDR2 YFSETQ, per germline. The CDR3 region is CASSLRAGEGYTF.

This clonotype is identified as medium-sized from frequency. The chain couples TRBV27 to TRBJ2-7; TCRdb proposes TRBD2, but this gene call is untestable without DNA. CDR1 and CDR2 from the germline V gene are MNHEY and SMNVEV (reference sequence). The CDR3 has 14 residues. CDR3 residues: CASRSGGTSYEQYF.

The rearrangement uses TRBV5-1 and TRBJ2-7; the TRBD1 assignment by TCRdb is unverifiable without DNA. The CDR3 length is 13 residues. Germline CDR1 and CDR2: SGHRS and YFSETQ. This CDR3 reads CASSPHGNYEQYF.